This T cell receptor (beta chain) was captured by sequencing in a study of blood T cell repertoires in COVID-19. Study information: In each case, the material was cDNA or gDNA derived from T cells, B-cell-depleted T cells, or PBMCs.

In terms of age and location, participants ranged from about 18 to 89 years and lived in about 25 US areas. Before being deemed recovered, Cohort 3 donors had two negative PCRs, clearance, or symptom resolution. Germline V gene sequence: CDR1 MNHGY, CDR2 SVAAGI. The CDR3 sequence is 14 residues long. V was clipped by 10 bases and J by 5 bases; unmatched bases: 6. Under the authors' procedure: It was from reference gene primer amplification that nucleated cell counts were estimated. Assay: immunoSEQ multiplex PCR; the TCRdb copy retains only in-frame clones and omits some. That table supplies the V and J calls and clone size; D and trimming were determined from the DNA. The sample consists of 150,000 or so clones, about 80% of them appearing once.

Sequencing input: PBMCs or T cells enriched from blood (not recorded which). This clonotype was sampled from a man aged 45-65 years who had recovered from COVID-19. This chain connects TRBV6-9 to TRBJ1-5; 12 bases fit TRBD1. The CDR3 here is CAISGTGGDQPQHF. In nucleotides, the CDR3 is TGTGCCATTTCCGGGACAGGGGGCGATCAGCCCCAGCATTTT.